This is a list of T cell receptor beta chains from one sample in a study of Ad26.COV2.S vaccination and SARS-CoV-2 variants. Measured with immunoSEQ multiplex PCR; TCRdb has only the in-frame clones, and not every one. In the table there are a few hundred thousand clones, 75% to 90% of which are singletons. Sequenced here: peripheral blood, sampled in a trial of Ad26.COV2.S vaccine versus placebo. These receptor sequences come from a person aged 18-60 years who received the Ad26.COV2.S COVID-19 vaccine or a placebo. CDR3s include the opening cysteine and the closing phenylalanine or tryptophan. A D gene is named only where the DNA matches it firmly. The size entry is marked missing in some rows and otherwise reads once, few, many or a size class.

>few|.|TRBJ2-7|TRBV3-1/TRBV3-2
TGTGCCAGCAGCCAAGATATCAATTGGGGTCTAGCCACCTACGAGCAGTACTTC
CASSQDINWGLATYEQYF
>.|.|TRBJ2-2|TRBV28
TGTGCCAGCAAACGGGCAGAAAAAAACACCGGGGAGCTGTTTTTT
CASKRAEKNTGELFF
>.|.|TRBJ1-3|TRBV4-2
TGTGCCAGCAGCCAAGATTCGGGAGGTGGAAACACCATATATTTT
CASSQDSGGGNTIYF
>.|TRBD2|TRBJ2-2|TRBV10-3
TGTGCCAGTGCGGGGACTAGCGGGAGAGGAAGGACCGGGGAGCTGTTTTTT
CASAGTSGRGRTGELFF
>.|.|TRBJ2-7|TRBV28
TGTGCCAGCAAAGGGAGTTATTACGAGCAGTACTTC
CASKGSYYEQYF
>.|.|TRBJ1-1|TRBV28
TGTGCCAGCAGTATCGGGGTTGGGTTCGCTGAAGCTTTCTTT
CASSIGVGFAEAFF
>once|.|TRBJ2-1|TRBV11-3
TGTGCCAGCAGCTTAGATACAAGCTCCTACAATGAGCAGTTCTTC
CASSLDTSSYNEQFF
>.|.|TRBJ1-2|TRBV5-8
TGTGCCAGCAGCCCAAGACAGAAAGCTAACTATGGCTACACCTTC
CASSPRQKANYGYTF
>.|.|TRBJ1-5|TRBV30
TGTGCCTGGAGTGAAGGGAGCAATCAGCCCCAGCATTTT
CAWSEGSNQPQHF
>once|TRBD2|TRBJ2-7|TRBV27
TGTGCCAGCAGTCCGAAGCGGGAGGGCTACGAGCAGTACTTC
CASSPKREGYEQYF
>.|.|TRBJ2-7|TRBV2
TGTGCCAGCAAGTCGAGGGGCCCCTACGAGCAGTACTTC
CASKSRGPYEQYF
>.|TRBD1|TRBJ2-6|TRBV29-1
TGCAGCGCTCAGACAGGGGCAGGTACTGGGGCCAACGTCCTGACTTTC
CSAQTGAGTGANVLTF
>.|TRBD2|TRBJ2-3|TRBV24-1
TGTGCCACCAGTGATACCGGGACTAGCGGGAATATAGATACGCAGTATTTT
CATSDTGTSGNIDTQYF
>few|TRBD1|TRBJ2-7|TRBV30
TGTGCCTGGAATCGTGGACAGGGATCCTACGAGCAGTACTTC
CAWNRGQGSYEQYF
>once|.|TRBJ2-1|TRBV9
TGTGCCAGCAGCGTAGGGGGACCTCTTTACAATGAGCAGTTCTTC
CASSVGGPLYNEQFF
>.|.|TRBJ2-4|TRBV30
TGTGCCTGGAGTGTCGGGGGCAAAAACATTCAGTACTTC
CAWSVGGKNIQYF
>.|.|TRBJ1-2|TRBV9
TGTGCCAGCAGCGGCACAGGGTTTCATGGCTACACCTTC
CASSGTGFHGYTF
>.|TRBD2|TRBJ2-7|TRBV3-1/TRBV3-2
TGTGCCAGCAGCCAAGACGGTAGGGGACTAGCTGGGCTCGAGCAGTACTTC
CASSQDGRGLAGLEQYF
>.|.|TRBJ2-7|TRBV20-1
TGCAGTGCTAGATCGGGGCACGAGCAGTACTTC
CSARSGHEQYF
>.|.|TRBJ1-4|TRBV24-1
TGTGCCACCAGTGATCCCACAGCATGGAGGACGGTTATTAATGAAAAACTGTTTTTT
CATSDPTAWRTVINEKLFF
>few|TRBD1|TRBJ1-6|TRBV4-2
TGTGCCAGCAGCCGACCCGAACAGGGGAAGAATTCACCCCTCCACTTT
CASSRPEQGKNSPLHF
>.|.|TRBJ1-2|TRBV30
TGTGCCTGGAGTATAGGTACAGCCAACTATGGCTACACCTTC
CAWSIGTANYGYTF
>.|TRBD2|TRBJ2-1|TRBV5-1
TGCGCCAGCAGCTTGCGTCCCCAAGCGGGGGAAAACAATGAGCAGTTCTTC
CASSLRPQAGENNEQFF
>.|TRBD2|TRBJ2-7|TRBV5-1
TGCGCCAGCAGCCCGGGACTAGCCTTCTCCTACGAGCAGTACTTC
CASSPGLAFSYEQYF
>.|TRBD2|TRBJ2-5|TRBV6-5
TGTGCCAGCAGGAGCGGGGGGCCGGGGACCCAGTACTTC
CASRSGGPGTQYF
>.|.|TRBJ2-7|TRBV18
TGTGCCAGCTCACCACCATCGGGATACGAGCAGTACTTC
CASSPPSGYEQYF
>.|.|TRBJ1-5|TRBV30
TGTGCCTGGAGTGGGGGCCAGCACAATCAGCCCCAGCATTTT
CAWSGGQHNQPQHF
>.|TRBD1|TRBJ1-1|TRBV7-9
TGTGCCAGCAGCTTTGACAGGGATATGGGCACTGAAGCTTTCTTT
CASSFDRDMGTEAFF
>.|.|TRBJ1-5|TRBV28
TGTGCCAGCACCCCCCGGCAGGGCGGCAATCAGCCCCAGCATTTT
CASTPRQGGNQPQHF
>.|.|TRBJ1-1|TRBV7-9
TGTGCCAGCAGCTACGAGGGGAACACTGAAGCTTTCTTT
CASSYEGNTEAFF
>.|.|TRBJ2-7|TRBV1
TGCACCAGCAGACCCGGACTTGGGGACGAGCAGTACTTC
CTSRPGLGDEQYF
>.|.|TRBJ2-5|TRBV15
TGTGCCACCAGCAGAGGCGGCAGGCGAGAGACCCAGTACTTC
CATSRGGRRETQYF
>.|TRBD2|TRBJ2-2|TRBV18
TGTGCCAGCTCACCAGCCAGCGGGAGGGACACCGGGGAGCTGTTTTTT
CASSPASGRDTGELFF
>.|TRBD2|TRBJ2-2|TRBV9
TGTGCCAGCAGCACTCTAGCGGGGCAGAACACCGGGGAGCTGTTTTTT
CASSTLAGQNTGELFF
>once|.|TRBJ1-2|TRBV28
TGTGCCAGCAGTTTCCGATGGGGGGCCGGGGGCTACACCTTC
CASSFRWGAGGYTF
>.|.|TRBJ2-7|TRBV7-9
TGTGCCAGCAGCTTGTCCACCTACGAGCAGTACTTC
CASSLSTYEQYF
>.|TRBD2|TRBJ2-1|TRBV9
TGTGCCAGCAGCGTAGCGGGAGGGCCTCATGAGCAGTTCTTC
CASSVAGGPHEQFF
>.|.|TRBJ2-4|TRBV28
TGTGCCAGCAGTTGGGGATCCAAAAACATTCAGTACTTC
CASSWGSKNIQYF
>.|TRBD2|TRBJ2-4|TRBV27
TGTGCCAGGAATAAAGCGGGAGTAGAGAACATTCAGTACTTC
CARNKAGVENIQYF
>.|.|TRBJ2-7|TRBV5-6
TGTGCCAGCAGCTCCTACTACGAGCAGTACTTC
CASSSYYEQYF